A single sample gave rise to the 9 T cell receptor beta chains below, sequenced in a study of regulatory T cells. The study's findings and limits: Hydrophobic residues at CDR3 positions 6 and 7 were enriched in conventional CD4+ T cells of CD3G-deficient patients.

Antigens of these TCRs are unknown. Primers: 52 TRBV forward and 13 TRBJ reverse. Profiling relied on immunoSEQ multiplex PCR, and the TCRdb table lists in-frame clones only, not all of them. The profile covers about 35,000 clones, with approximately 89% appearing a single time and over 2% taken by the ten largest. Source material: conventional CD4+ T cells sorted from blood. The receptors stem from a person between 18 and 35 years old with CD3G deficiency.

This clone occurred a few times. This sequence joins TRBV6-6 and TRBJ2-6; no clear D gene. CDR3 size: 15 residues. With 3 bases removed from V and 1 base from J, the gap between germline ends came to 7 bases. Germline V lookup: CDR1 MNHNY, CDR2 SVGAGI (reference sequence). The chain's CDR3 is CASSYGPSGANVLTF. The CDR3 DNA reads TGTGCCAGCAGTTATGGGCCTTCTGGGGCCAACGTCCTGACTTTC.

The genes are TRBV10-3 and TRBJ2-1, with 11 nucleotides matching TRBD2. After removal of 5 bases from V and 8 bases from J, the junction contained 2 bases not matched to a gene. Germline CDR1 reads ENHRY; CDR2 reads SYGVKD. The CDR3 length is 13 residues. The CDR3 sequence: CAISTSGGYEQFF. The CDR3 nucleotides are TGTGCCATCAGTACTAGCGGGGGATATGAGCAGTTCTTC.

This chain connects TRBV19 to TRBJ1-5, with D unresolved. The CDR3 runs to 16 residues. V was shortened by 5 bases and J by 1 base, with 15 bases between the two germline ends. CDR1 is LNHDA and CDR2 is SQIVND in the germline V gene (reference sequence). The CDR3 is CASSPVGGVSNQPQHF. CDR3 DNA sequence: TGTGCCAGTAGTCCAGTAGGAGGTGTAAGCAATCAGCCCCAGCATTTT.

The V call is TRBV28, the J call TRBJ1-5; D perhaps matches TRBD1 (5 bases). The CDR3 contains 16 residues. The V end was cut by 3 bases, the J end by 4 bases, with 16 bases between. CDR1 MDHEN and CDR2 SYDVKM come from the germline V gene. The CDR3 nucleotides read TGTGCCAGCAGTTTTAATGTTGGGACGGGGAATCAGCCCCAGCATTTT. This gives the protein CASSFNVGTGNQPQHF.

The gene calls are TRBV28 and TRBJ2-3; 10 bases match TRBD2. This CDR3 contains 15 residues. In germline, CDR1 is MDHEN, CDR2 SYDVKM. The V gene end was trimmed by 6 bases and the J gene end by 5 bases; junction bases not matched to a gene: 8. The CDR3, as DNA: TGTGCCAGCAGCGAGAGCGGGAGGGCCAGAGATACGCAGTATTTT. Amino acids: CASSESGRARDTQYF.

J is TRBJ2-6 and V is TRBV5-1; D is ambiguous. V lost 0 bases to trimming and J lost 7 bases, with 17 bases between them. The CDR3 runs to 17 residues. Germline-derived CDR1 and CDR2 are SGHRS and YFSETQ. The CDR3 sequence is CASSLGSSLGDANVLTF. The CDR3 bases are TGCGCCAGCAGCTTGGGGAGTTCCTTGGGTGATGCCAACGTCCTGACTTTC.

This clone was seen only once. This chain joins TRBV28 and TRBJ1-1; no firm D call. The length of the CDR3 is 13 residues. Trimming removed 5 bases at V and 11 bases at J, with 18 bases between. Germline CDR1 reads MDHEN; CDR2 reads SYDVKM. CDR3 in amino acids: CASSRWAGERAFF. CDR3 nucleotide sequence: TGTGCCAGCAGTAGATGGGCCGGGGAACGGGCTTTCTTT. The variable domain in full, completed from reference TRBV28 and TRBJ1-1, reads DVKVTQSSRYLVKRTGEKVFLECVQDMDHENMFWYRQDPGLGLRLIYFSYDVKMKEKGDIPEGYSVSREKKERFSLILESASTNQTSMYLCASSRWAGERAFFGQGTRLTVV.

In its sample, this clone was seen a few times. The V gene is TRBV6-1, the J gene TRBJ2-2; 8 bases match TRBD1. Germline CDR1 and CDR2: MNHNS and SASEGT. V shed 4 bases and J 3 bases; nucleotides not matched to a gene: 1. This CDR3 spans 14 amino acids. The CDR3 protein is CASSGQGYTGELFF. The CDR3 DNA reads TGTGCCAGCAGTGGACAGGGGTACACCGGGGAGCTGTTTTTT.

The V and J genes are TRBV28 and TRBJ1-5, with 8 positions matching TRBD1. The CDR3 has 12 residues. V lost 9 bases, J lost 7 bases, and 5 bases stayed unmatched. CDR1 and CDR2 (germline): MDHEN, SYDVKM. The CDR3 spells CASTTGGQPQHF. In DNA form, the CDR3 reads TGTGCCAGTACAACAGGGGGACAGCCCCAGCATTTT.